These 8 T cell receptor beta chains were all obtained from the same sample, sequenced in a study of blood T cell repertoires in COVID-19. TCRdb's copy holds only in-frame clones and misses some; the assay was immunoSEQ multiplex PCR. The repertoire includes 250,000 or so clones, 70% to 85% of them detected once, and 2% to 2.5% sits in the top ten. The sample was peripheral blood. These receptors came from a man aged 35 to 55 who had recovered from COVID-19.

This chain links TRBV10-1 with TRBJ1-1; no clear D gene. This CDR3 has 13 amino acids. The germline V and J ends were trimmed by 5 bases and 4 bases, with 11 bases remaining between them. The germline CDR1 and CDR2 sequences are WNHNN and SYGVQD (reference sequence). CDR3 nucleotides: TGCGCCAGCAGTCTAGCAGGCGGCACTGAAGCTTTCTTT. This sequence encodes CASSLAGGTEAFF.

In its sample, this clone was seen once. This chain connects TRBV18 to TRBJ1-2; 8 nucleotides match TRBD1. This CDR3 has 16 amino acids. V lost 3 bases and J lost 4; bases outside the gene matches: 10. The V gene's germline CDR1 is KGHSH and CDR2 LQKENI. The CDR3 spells CASSPLISGGIYGYTF. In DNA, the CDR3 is TGTGCCAGCTCACCGTTAATATCAGGGGGCATCTATGGCTACACCTTC.

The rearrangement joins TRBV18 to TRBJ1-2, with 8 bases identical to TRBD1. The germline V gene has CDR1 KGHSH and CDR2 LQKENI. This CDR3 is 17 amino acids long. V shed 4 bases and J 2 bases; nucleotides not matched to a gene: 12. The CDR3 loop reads CASSLVRAGQENYGYTF. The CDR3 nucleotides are TGTGCCAGCTCACTTGTTCGAGCGGGACAGGAGAACTATGGCTACACCTTC.

CDR3 bases: TGTGCCAGCAGCTCAGGACAGGGTATCCACGAGCAGTACTTC. Translating gives CASSSGQGIHEQYF. The rearrangement uses TRBV27 and TRBJ2-7, with 8 bases aligning to TRBD1. Per the germline V gene, CDR1 is MNHEY and CDR2 is SMNVEV (reference sequence). The junction had 9 bases not matched to a gene; V was cut back by 6 bases and J by 5 bases. The CDR3 has 14 residues.

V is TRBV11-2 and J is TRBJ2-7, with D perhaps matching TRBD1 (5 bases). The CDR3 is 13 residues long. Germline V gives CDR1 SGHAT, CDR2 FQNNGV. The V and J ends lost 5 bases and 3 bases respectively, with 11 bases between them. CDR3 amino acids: CASSMDNYYEQYF. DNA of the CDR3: TGTGCCAGCAGCATGGACAACTACTACGAGCAGTACTTC. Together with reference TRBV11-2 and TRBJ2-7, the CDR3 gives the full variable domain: EAGVAQSPRYKIIEKRQSVAFWCNPISGHATLYWYQQILGQGPKLLIQFQNNGVVDDSQLPKDRFSAERLKGVDSTLKIQPAKLEDSAVYLCASSMDNYYEQYFGPGTRLTVT.

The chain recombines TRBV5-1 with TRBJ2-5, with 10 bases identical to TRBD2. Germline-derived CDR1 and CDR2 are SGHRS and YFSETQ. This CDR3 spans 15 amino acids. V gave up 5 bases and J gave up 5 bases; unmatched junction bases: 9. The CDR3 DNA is TGCGCCAGCAGACGTACTAGCGGGACCGTGGAGACCCAGTACTTC. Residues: CASRRTSGTVETQYF.

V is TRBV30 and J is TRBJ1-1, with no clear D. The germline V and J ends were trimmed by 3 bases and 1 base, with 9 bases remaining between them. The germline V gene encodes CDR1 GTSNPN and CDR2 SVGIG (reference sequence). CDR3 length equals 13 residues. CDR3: CAWRRFRNTEAFF. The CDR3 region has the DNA TGTGCCTGGAGACGTTTCAGGAACACTGAAGCTTTCTTT.

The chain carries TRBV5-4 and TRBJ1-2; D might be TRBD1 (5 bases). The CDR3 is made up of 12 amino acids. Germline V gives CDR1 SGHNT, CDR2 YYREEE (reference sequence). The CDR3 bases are TGTGCTCAGGGTGGAATAAACTATGGCTACACCTTC. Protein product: CAQGGINYGYTF.